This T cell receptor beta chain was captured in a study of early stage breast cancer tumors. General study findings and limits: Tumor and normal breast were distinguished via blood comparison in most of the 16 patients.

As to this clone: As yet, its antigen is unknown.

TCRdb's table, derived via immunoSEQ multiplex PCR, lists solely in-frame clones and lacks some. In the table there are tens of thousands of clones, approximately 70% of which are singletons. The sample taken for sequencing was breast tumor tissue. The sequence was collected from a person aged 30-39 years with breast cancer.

This CDR3 is CASSLLTDTQYF. DNA for the CDR3: TGTGCCAGCAGCTTACTGACAGATACGCAGTATTTT. The chain recombines TRBV7-9 with TRBJ2-3; no firm D call. The V end lost 2 bases, the J end lost 3 bases, and 3 bases lay between the germline ends. The germline V gene has CDR1 SEHNR and CDR2 FQNEAQ (reference sequence). The CDR3 totals 12 residues.